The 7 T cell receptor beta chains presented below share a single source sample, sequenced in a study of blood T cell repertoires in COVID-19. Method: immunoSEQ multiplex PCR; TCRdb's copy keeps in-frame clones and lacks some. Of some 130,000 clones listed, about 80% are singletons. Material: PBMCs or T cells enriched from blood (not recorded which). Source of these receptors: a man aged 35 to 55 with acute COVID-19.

DNA for the CDR3: TGCGCCAGCAGCTCAGGGGCTCTGGCGAACACTGAAGCTTTCTTT. Protein: CASSSGALANTEAFF. The chain uses TRBV5-1 and TRBJ1-1; D perhaps matches TRBD1 (6 bases). Germline loops: CDR1 SGHRS, CDR2 YFSETQ. V lost 3 bases, J lost 1 base, and 13 bases lay in between. The CDR3 has 15 amino acids.

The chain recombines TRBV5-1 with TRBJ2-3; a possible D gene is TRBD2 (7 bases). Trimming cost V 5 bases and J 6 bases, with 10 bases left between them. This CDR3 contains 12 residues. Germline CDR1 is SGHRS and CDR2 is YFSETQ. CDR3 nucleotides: TGCGCCAGCAGAGGGGGGGAGGATACGCAGTATTTT. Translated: CASRGGEDTQYF. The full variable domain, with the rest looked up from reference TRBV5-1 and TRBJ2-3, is KAGVTQTPRYLIKTRGQQVTLSCSPISGHRSVSWYQQTPGQGLQFLFEYFSETQRNKGNFPGRFSGRQFSNSRSEMNVSTLELGDSALYLCASRGGEDTQYFGPGTRLTVL.

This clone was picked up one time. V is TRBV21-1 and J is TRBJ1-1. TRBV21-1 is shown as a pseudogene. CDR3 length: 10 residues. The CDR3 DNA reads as TGTGCCCGGGAGAACACTGAAGCTTTCTTT. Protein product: CARENTEAFF.

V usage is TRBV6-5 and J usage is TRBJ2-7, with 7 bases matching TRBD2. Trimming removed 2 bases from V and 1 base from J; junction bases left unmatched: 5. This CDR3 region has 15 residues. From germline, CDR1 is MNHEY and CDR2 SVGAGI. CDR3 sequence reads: CASSYGGSPSYEQYF. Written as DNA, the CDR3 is TGTGCCAGCAGTTACGGCGGGAGCCCGTCCTACGAGCAGTACTTC.

CDR3 sequence (DNA): TGTGCCTGGAGGGGGGTACAGGGTAACCCCTATAATTCACCCCTCCACTTT. The encoded protein is CAWRGVQGNPYNSPLHF. V usage is TRBV30 and J usage is TRBJ1-6; possible D gene TRBD1, 6 bases. The CDR3 contains 17 residues. V lost 3 bases, J lost 2 bases, and 17 bases lay in between. Germline CDR1 is GTSNPN and CDR2 is SVGIG (reference sequence). Complete variable domain (other parts from reference TRBV30 and TRBJ1-6): SQTIHQWPATLVQPVGSPLSLECTVEGTSNPNLYWYRQAAGRGLQLLFYSVGIGQISSEVPQNLSASRPQDRQFILSSKKLLLSDSGFYLCAWRGVQGNPYNSPLHFGNGTRLTVT.

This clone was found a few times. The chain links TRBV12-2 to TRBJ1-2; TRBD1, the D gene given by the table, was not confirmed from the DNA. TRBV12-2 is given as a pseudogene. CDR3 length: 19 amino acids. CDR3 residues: CASRFVFRGKQGGNYGYTF. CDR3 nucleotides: TGTGCAAGTCGCTTTGTTTTTAGGGGCAAACAGGGGGGTAACTATGGCTACACCTTC.

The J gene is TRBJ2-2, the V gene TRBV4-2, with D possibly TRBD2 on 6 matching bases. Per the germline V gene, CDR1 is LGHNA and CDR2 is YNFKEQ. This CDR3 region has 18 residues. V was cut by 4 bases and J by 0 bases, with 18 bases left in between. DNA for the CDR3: TGTGCCAGCAGCCCCCAAGAAGGTAGCGGAGCGAACACCGGGGAGCTGTTTTTT. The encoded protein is CASSPQEGSGANTGELFF.